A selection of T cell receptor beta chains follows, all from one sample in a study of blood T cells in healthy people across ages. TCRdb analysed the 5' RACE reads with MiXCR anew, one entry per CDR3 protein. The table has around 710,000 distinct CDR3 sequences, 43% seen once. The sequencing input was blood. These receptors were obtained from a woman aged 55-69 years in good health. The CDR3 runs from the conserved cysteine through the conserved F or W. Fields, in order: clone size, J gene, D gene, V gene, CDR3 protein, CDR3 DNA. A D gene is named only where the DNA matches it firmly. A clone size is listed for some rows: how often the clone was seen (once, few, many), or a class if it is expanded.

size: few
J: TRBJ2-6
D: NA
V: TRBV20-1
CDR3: CSASLGLSGANVLTF
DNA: TGCAGTGCTAGTCTGGGTCTCTCTGGGGCCAACGTCCTGACTTTC

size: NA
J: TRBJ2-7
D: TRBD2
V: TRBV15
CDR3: CATSRYGLAGLGVGEQYF
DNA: TGTGCCACCAGCAGATATGGACTAGCGGGGTTGGGCGTCGGCGAGCAGTACTTC

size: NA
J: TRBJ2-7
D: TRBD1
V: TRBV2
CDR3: CASSILGQGLEQYF
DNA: TGTGCCAGCAGTATCCTTGGACAGGGGCTCGAGCAGTACTTC

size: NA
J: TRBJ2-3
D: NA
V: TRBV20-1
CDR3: CSARDLRARGAGDTQYF
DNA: TGCAGTGCTAGAGATCTCAGGGCTAGAGGGGCGGGAGATACGCAGTATTTT

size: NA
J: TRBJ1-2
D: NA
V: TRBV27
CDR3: CASSPTSGLLGYTF
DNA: TGTGCCAGCAGTCCGACGTCGGGGCTTCTTGGCTACACCTTC

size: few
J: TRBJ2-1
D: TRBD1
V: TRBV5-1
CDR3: CASSNLKRDRVYNEQFF
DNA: TGCGCCAGCAGCAATCTGAAAAGGGACAGGGTCTACAATGAGCAGTTCTTC

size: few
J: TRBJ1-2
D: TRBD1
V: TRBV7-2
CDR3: CASSLFGTGDGYTF
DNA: TGTGCCAGCAGCTTATTTGGGACAGGGGATGGCTACACCTTC

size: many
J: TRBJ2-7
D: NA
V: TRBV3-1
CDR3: CASSQTNYEQYF
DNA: TGTGCCAGCAGTCAGACGAACTACGAGCAGTACTTC

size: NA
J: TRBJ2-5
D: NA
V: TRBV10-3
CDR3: CAISERVLSGGTQYF
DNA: TGTGCCATCAGTGAGCGAGTTCTCTCCGGAGGGACCCAGTACTTC

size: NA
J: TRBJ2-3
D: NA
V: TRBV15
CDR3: CAASSNQKADTQYF
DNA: TGTGCCGCCAGCAGTAATCAAAAGGCAGATACGCAGTATTTT

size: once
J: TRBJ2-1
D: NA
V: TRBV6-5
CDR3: CASSYQGYPYKEQFF
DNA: TGTGCCAGCAGTTACCAGGGCTATCCCTACAAGGAGCAGTTCTTC

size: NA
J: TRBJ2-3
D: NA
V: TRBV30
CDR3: CAWKNTVLTDTQYF
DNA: TGTGCCTGGAAAAACACGGTACTCACAGATACGCAGTATTTT

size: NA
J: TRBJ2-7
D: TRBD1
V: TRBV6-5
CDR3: CASRQTGSNEQYF
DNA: TGTGCCAGCAGACAGACAGGGAGCAACGAGCAGTACTTC

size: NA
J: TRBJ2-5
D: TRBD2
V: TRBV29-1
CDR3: CSVVGAGGGETQYF
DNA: TGCAGCGTTGTCGGTGCGGGGGGCGGAGAGACCCAGTACTTC

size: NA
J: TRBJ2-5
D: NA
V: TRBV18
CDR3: CASSPTFSAQETQYF
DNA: TGTGCCAGCTCCCCCACTTTTTCGGCGCAAGAGACCCAGTACTTC

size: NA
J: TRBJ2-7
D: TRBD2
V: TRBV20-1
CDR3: CSASSLLADYEQYF
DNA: TGCAGTGCTAGTTCGTTACTAGCGGACTACGAGCAGTACTTC

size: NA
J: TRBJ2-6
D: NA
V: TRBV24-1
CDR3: CATSQGSSGANVLTF
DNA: TGTGCCACCAGTCAGGGGAGCTCTGGGGCCAACGTCCTGACTTTC

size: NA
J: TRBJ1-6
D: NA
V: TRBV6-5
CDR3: CASSSRRVSPLHF
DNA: TGTGCCAGCAGTTCCCGACGGGTTTCACCCCTCCACTTT

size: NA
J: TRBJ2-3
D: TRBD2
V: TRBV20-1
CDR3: CSARDGTSGRGDTQYF
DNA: TGCAGTGCTAGAGATGGGACTAGCGGGAGAGGAGATACGCAGTATTTT

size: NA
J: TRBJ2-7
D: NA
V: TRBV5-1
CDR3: CASGFGSYEQYF
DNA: TGCGCCAGCGGTTTTGGGTCCTACGAGCAGTACTTC

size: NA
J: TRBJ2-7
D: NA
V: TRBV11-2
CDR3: CASSSGPVEQYF
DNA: TGTGCCAGCAGCTCCGGCCCGGTCGAGCAGTACTTC

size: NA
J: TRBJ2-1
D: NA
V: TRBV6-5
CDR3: CACSYSGEGNNEQFF
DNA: TGTGCCTGCAGTTACTCGGGAGAGGGGAACAATGAGCAGTTCTTC

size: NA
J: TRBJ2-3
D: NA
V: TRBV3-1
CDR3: CASSPESGTQYF
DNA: TGTGCCAGCAGCCCCGAGTCCGGTACGCAGTATTTT

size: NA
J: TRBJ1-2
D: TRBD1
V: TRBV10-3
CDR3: CAISFAGTGIDGYTF
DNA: TGTGCCATCAGTTTCGCCGGGACAGGGATTGATGGCTACACCTTC

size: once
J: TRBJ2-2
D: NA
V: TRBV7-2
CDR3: CAGSFSGGTNTGELFF
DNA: TGTGCCGGCAGCTTTAGCGGAGGGACGAACACCGGGGAGCTGTTTTTT

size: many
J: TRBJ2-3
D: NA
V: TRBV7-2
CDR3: CASSPRPDTQYF
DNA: TGTGCCAGCAGCCCTCGGCCAGATACGCAGTATTTT

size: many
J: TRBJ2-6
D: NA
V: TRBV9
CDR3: CASSPRDTLSSGANVLTF
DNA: TGTGCCAGCAGCCCCAGGGACACATTGAGCTCTGGGGCCAACGTCCTGACTTTC

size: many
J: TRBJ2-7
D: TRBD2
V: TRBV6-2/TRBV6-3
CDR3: CASKSTGTSGMGEQYF
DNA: TGTGCCAGCAAGTCTACCGGGACTAGCGGGATGGGGGAGCAGTACTTC

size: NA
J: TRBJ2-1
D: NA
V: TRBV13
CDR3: CASSRGFLDPKTYNEQFF
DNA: TGTGCCAGCAGCCGGGGGTTTCTGGACCCCAAGACCTACAATGAGCAGTTCTTC

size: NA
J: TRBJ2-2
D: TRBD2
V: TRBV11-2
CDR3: CASSFPLAGPNTGELFF
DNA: TGTGCCAGCAGCTTCCCTCTAGCGGGGCCGAACACCGGGGAGCTGTTTTTT

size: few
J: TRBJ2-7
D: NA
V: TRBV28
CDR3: CASRDPLSYEQYF
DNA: TGTGCCAGCAGGGACCCCCTTTCGTACGAGCAGTACTTC

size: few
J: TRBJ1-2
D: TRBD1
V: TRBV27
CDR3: CASSFKGQGFSGSYGYTF
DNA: TGTGCCAGCAGTTTTAAAGGACAGGGGTTTTCTGGCAGCTATGGCTACACCTTC

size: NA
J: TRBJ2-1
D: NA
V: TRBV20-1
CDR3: CSARPVEGPYNEQFF
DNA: TGCAGTGCTAGGCCCGTGGAGGGCCCCTACAATGAGCAGTTCTTC

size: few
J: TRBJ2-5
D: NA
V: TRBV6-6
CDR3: CASSSISPETQYF
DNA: TGTGCCAGCAGTTCGATTAGTCCGGAGACCCAGTACTTC

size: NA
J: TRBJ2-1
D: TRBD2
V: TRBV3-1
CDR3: CASSQDGLAGAYNEQFF
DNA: TGTGCCAGCAGCCAAGATGGTCTAGCGGGGGCCTACAATGAGCAGTTCTTC

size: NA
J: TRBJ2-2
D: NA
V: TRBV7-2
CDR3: CASSYRLTGNTGELFF
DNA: TGTGCCAGTAGCTACCGGTTGACAGGCAACACCGGGGAGCTGTTTTTT

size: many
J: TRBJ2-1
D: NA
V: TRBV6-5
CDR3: CASSYSSQNEQFF
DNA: TGTGCCAGCAGTTACTCGAGTCAGAATGAGCAGTTCTTC

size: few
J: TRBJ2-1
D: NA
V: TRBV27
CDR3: CASSSLQGTANNEQFF
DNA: TGTGCCAGCAGTTCGTTACAGGGTACTGCTAACAATGAGCAGTTCTTC

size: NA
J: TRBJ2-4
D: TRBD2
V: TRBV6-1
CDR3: CASIRTSGVAKNIQYF
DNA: TGTGCCAGCATTAGGACTAGCGGGGTAGCCAAAAACATTCAGTACTTC

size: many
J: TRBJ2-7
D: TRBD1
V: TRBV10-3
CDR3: CAISDTGDEQYF
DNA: TGTGCCATCAGTGATACAGGGGACGAGCAGTACTTC